Listed here are 14 T cell receptor beta chains from one sample, sequenced in a study of CD8+CD57+ T cells in acquired aplastic anemia. Patients who underwent sequencing had shown CD8+CD57+ cell expansion by flow cytometry. It was genomic DNA that served as the template for profiling TCR beta VDJ and CDR3. A single record per CDR3 protein comes from TCRdb applying MiXCR to the reads. The sample includes about 160,000 distinct CDR3 sequences, about 50% seen only once; the top ten take under 40%. Sequenced: sorted CD4+, CD8+, or CD8+CD57+ T cells (not recorded which) from PBMCs. The receptors were gathered from a human donor with aplastic anemia.

The CDR3 loop reads CSARPIGTFDSEAFF. CDR3 DNA: TGCAGTGCTAGACCCATTGGGACCTTTGACTCAGAAGCTTTCTTT. The V and J genes are TRBV20-1 and TRBJ1-1, with D perhaps TRBD1 (5 bases). V gave up 2 bases and J gave up 8 bases, with 21 bases separating them. CDR3 length: 15 amino acids. Looked up from germline, CDR1 is DFQATT and CDR2 is SNEGSKA (reference sequence).

The chain carries TRBV5-1 and TRBJ2-7; possible D gene TRBD2, 8 bases. Germline V gives CDR1 SGHRS, CDR2 YFSETQ. Trimming removed 6 bases from V and 6 bases from J, with 19 bases in between. The CDR3 is made up of 14 amino acids. The CDR3: CASTSGGGPSEQYF. CDR3 in DNA: TGCGCCAGCACCTCGGGAGGGGGCCCGAGCGAGCAGTACTTC. Full variable domain (remainder filled in from reference TRBV5-1 and TRBJ2-7): KAGVTQTPRYLIKTRGQQVTLSCSPISGHRSVSWYQQTPGQGLQFLFEYFSETQRNKGNFPGRFSGRQFSNSRSEMNVSTLELGDSALYLCASTSGGGPSEQYFGPGTRLTVT.

This rearrangement joins TRBV6-4 to TRBJ2-2; tentatively, D is TRBD1 or TRBD2 (5 bases each). The germline V gene encodes CDR1 MRHNA and CDR2 SNTAGT. V gave up 2 bases and J gave up 4 bases, with 17 bases separating them. The CDR3 has 17 amino acids. CDR3 nucleotides: TGTGCCAGCAGTGACCGCCCGGTGGGGGAAGGCACCGGGGAGCTGTTTTTT. It specifies CASSDRPVGEGTGELFF.

Many counts were recorded for this clonotype. The chain is built from TRBV5-1 and TRBJ1-2, with D uncertain. V gave up 4 bases and J gave up 1 base, with 11 bases separating them. Germline V gene data show CDR1 as SGHRS and CDR2 as YFSETQ. The CDR3 is 14 amino acids. CDR3 nucleotides: TGCGCCAGCAGCCAGGCCTCGGATAACTATGGCTACACCTTC. It specifies CASSQASDNYGYTF.

The V and J genes are TRBV7-2 and TRBJ1-5, with D possibly TRBD1 on 5 matching bases. CDR3 size: 12 residues. From germline, CDR1 is SGHTA and CDR2 FQGNSA. V was clipped by 3 bases and J by 8 bases, with 8 bases between them. The CDR3 coding sequence is TGTGCCAGCAGCTTTCGCAGGGAGCCCCAGCATTTT. This encodes CASSFRREPQHF.

In its sample, this clonotype was seen a few times. The J gene is TRBJ2-3, the V gene TRBV24-1, with D perhaps assigned TRBD1 or TRBD2 (5 bases each). In germline, CDR1 is KGHDR, CDR2 SFDVKD. There are 14 residues in the CDR3. V lost 6 bases and J lost 1, with 10 bases in between. As DNA, the CDR3 is TGTGCCACCAGTAGAGGGACGGGCACAGATACGCAGTATTTT. It specifies CATSRGTGTDTQYF.

The chain recombines TRBV6-5 with TRBJ2-5; D may be TRBD1 (5 bases). The V gene lost 0 bases and the J gene lost 2 bases, with 7 bases spanning the gap. This CDR3 is built from 14 residues. Looked up from germline, CDR1 is MNHEY and CDR2 is SVGAGI. The CDR3 DNA sequence: TGTGCCAGCAGTTACTCCCAGGGTCAAGAGACCCAGTACTTC. It yields the protein CASSYSQGQETQYF.

This clonotype was found many times. V gene TRBV15 combines with J gene TRBJ2-6; D gene ambiguous. V was clipped by 11 bases and J by 1 base, with 9 bases between them. The CDR3 sequence is 13 residues long. Germline V gene data show CDR1 as LNHNV and CDR2 as YYDKDF (reference sequence). The CDR3 DNA reads as TGTGCCTCTGCCGTTTCTGGGGCCAACGTCCTGACTTTC. Protein product: CASAVSGANVLTF.

This clonotype was seen just once. One junction end disagrees with the germline gene, perhaps due to a read error. The chain uses TRBV19 and TRBJ1-2, with 7 bases identical to TRBD1. The germline gives CDR1 LNHDA, CDR2 SQIVND (reference sequence). The CDR3 spans 13 residues. The CDR3 is CACSWGQYYGYTF. The DNA for the CDR3 is TGTGCCTGTAGTTGGGGACAGTACTATGGCTACACCTTC.

The rearrangement links TRBV19 to TRBJ2-7; D gene ambiguous. The CDR3 is made up of 13 amino acids. CDR1 and CDR2 (germline): LNHDA, SQIVND (reference sequence). The ends were cut back, 5 bases at V and 4 bases at J, with 12 bases in the middle. The CDR3 DNA reads TGTGCCAGTAGTTTAGGGCCACCTTACGAGCAGTACTTC. Translating gives CASSLGPPYEQYF.

The chain uses TRBV2 and TRBJ2-7; D is unresolved. The V end was cut by 6 bases, the J end by 4 bases, with 13 bases between. This CDR3 comprises 13 residues. Germline-derived CDR1 and CDR2 are SNHLY and FYNNEI. The CDR3 DNA reads TGTGCCAGCAGCTTCAGTACAGCTTACGAGCAGTACTTC. This translates into CASSFSTAYEQYF.

This clonotype was seen at least ten times. The chain's CDR3 is CASSESGAGSNQPQHF. The DNA of the CDR3 is TGTGCCAGCAGTGAAAGTGGGGCAGGGAGTAATCAGCCCCAGCATTTT. The rearrangement links TRBV2 to TRBJ1-5, with a weak D call TRBD1 (5 bases). CDR3 length: 16 residues. The germline CDR1 and CDR2 sequences are SNHLY and FYNNEI. Trimming removed 2 bases from V and 4 bases from J, with 15 bases in between.

The sample holds a few counts of this clonotype. This may stem from a read error, because a much larger clone lies one nucleotide away. The rearrangement joins TRBV7-8 to TRBJ2-3; D might be TRBD2 (5 bases). V was clipped by 2 bases and J by 2 bases, with 14 bases between them. Germline CDR1 reads SGHVS; CDR2 reads FQNEAQ. The CDR3 covers 16 residues. The CDR3: CASSLHARGLTDTQYF. CDR3 DNA: TGTGCCAGCAGCTTACACGCGAGAGGGCTCACAGATACGCAGTATTTT.

The chain recombines TRBV20-1 with TRBJ1-2; D not resolved. Per the germline V gene, CDR1 is DFQATT and CDR2 is SNEGSKA (reference sequence). The V end was cut by 0 bases, the J end by 4 bases, with 12 bases between. This CDR3 region has 14 residues. The CDR3 DNA reads TGCAGTGCTAGAGAGGGCCACCTCGGCTATGGCTACACCTTC. Protein product: CSAREGHLGYGYTF.